Below, one T cell receptor beta chain is given with its context. The target antigen is unknown. The CDR3 has 12 amino acids. With 4 bases removed from V and 2 bases from J, the gap between germline ends came to 5 bases. CDR1 is SGHRS and CDR2 is YFSETQ in the germline V gene. The data originate from a study of OX40 agonist ivuxolimab in advanced cancers. Notes on the study in general: The specificity for antigen of the expanded peripheral T cells was not determined.

Only in-frame clones appear in the TCRdb table, and some are missing; sequencing was by immunoSEQ multiplex PCR. Of around 77,000 clones listed, under 80% are singletons. The sequences come from CD4+ or CD8+ T cells sorted from blood, collected in a trial of the OX40 agonist ivuxolimab. This sequence was found in an adult with an advanced solid tumor such as melanoma, head and neck, liver or kidney cancer. The chain is built from TRBV5-1 and TRBJ2-3; D is ambiguous. The CDR3 bases are TGCGCCAGCAGCACCTTCACAGATACGCAGTATTTT. This sequence encodes CASSTFTDTQYF.